The T cell receptor (beta chain) under discussion was sequenced for a study of vaccination and CD4 T cells after COVID-19 (dated 2022 in TCRdb). The study in broad terms: The convalescent cohort comprised six males and four females, including two Hispanic individuals, seven Caucasians, two Asians and one multiracial person. Participants got two doses of the Pfizer-BioNTech BNT162b2 vaccine (n=8) or two doses of the Moderna mRNA-1273 vaccine (n=2). Post-COVID blood samples from convalescent patients were collected a median of 101 days after diagnosis, with a range of roughly 30 to 170 days. Post-vaccine blood samples were collected a median of approximately 77 days after the second vaccine dose, ranging from about 13 to 250 days. Overlapping spike peptide pools from SARS-CoV-2 and from the common cold coronaviruses HCoV-NL63, HCoV-OC43 and HCoV-229E were used as culture stimuli. As controls, cultures received a CEFX viral epitope pool (the positive control), an HIV-1 Nef peptide pool (the negative control), or no peptide at all. In ten to eleven COVID-19 convalescent patients and several infection-naive healthy vaccine recipients, the spike-specific CD4+ TCR repertoire before mRNA vaccination was compared with the repertoire after mRNA vaccination. In an earlier paper using these donors, memory CD4+ T cell crossreactivity between SARS-CoV-2 and common cold coronavirus spike proteins was assessed at the TCR clonotype level. The investigation overall reported the following: Among the post-vaccine SARS-CoV-2-reactive clones in convalescent patients, a median 86.3% showed up only after vaccination, which suggests vaccine-specific priming. Relatively few convalescent patients were included in the study, and early timepoints after natural infection were not analyzed. Of the vaccine-specific clones found in convalescent patients, nearly all (304 of 307) were mono-reactive for SARS-CoV-2 spike instead of being cross-reactive with common cold coronaviruses. An increase in the median number of SARS-CoV-2-reactive clonotypes from roughly 20 after infection to 38 after vaccination was observed, but the change was not found to be significant.

For this clonotype: This clone's antigen is unknown. The input lacks base qualities; no much larger clone sits a single base away.

The library was made by PCR. DNA from cultured CD4+ T cells was subjected to TCR sequencing with the Oncomine TCR Beta short-read assay at the Johns Hopkins FTIC core. Genomic DNA was extracted from the cultured CD4+ T cells with the QIAamp micro DNA kit. The Oncomine TCR Beta libraries from cultured CD4+ T cells were pooled using unique dual indexes and then sequenced on an Illumina iSeq 100. Concerning the study's data processing: Non-productive sequences were removed, and CDR3s that did not start with C, did not end with F or W, or were shorter than 7 amino acids were discarded. Antigen-specific clonotypes were identified using the MANAFEST web application through comparison of peptide-stimulated wells with reference and other culture wells. To be called positive, a clone needed an FDR below 0.05, an odds ratio above 5, and a productive frequency above 0.1% in at least two of three replicate wells. Cross-reactive clonotypes were defined as significantly expanded in both SARS-CoV-2 spike wells and at least one common cold coronavirus spike condition. Similarity between CDR3 sequences was evaluated in R version 3.6.1 using Levenshtein distances (stringdist) and unrooted phylogenetic trees (ape). TCRdb's own reprocessing of the public reads used fastp at Q25 and MiXCR and kept productive beta chains. All rows with the same CDR3 protein become a single entry with the most common DNA and genes. None of the V and J calls come from the authors' own analysis; TCRdb made them. The sample contains 2,500 to 3,000 distinct CDR3 sequences, approximately 30% of them found a single time. The ten largest make up 65% of the sample.

According to the study, the label for this sample's treatment or condition signals: roughly 11-day PBMC culture with coronavirus spike peptide pools or control peptides (ViraFEST assay). CD4+ T cells from unexposed donors were collected before the COVID-19 pandemic (2011-2018). The ViraFEST assay was used in the study, in which antigen-specific T cells were expanded with peptide pools and expanded clonotypes were subsequently identified by TCR sequencing. PBMCs were cultured at roughly 1.8 million per well in IMDM supplemented with about 5% human AB serum and 10 IU/ml IL-2, with about 10 ug/ml peptide pools added. Half of the culture medium was replaced with fresh IL-2-containing medium on days 3 and 7. After approximately 10 days of culture, CD4+ T cells were isolated by negative selection using the EasySep CD4+ T cell isolation kit. As far as cell numbers permitted, CD4+ T cells from unexposed donors were tested for reactivity against SARS-CoV-2 S and N as well as four spike pools from common cold coronaviruses. PBMCs were separated from whole blood using Ficoll-Paque Plus gradient centrifugation and then either used fresh or cryopreserved at -140C. Each culture condition was generally run in triplicate wells. The leukapheresis product for the unexposed donors was obtained through commercial purchase.

The germline V gene (reference sequence) specifies DFQATT as CDR1 and SNEGSKA as CDR2. The CDR3 holds 14 amino acids from the cysteine to the phenylalanine. Kept here is only the CDR3 DNA, which spans 42 bases and is read in frame from base 1. V trim: 6 bases; J trim: 4 bases; unmatched bases: 8. This clonotype was sampled from a human donor in good health. Input material: CD4+ T cells from blood, cultured in vitro. The rearrangement joined TRBV20-1 to TRBJ2-7; TRBD2 fits 11 bases in the junction. Here is the DNA: TGCAGTGCCCCAATAGCGGGGGGGCCATACGAGCAGTACTTC. The translation is CSAPIAGGPYEQYF.